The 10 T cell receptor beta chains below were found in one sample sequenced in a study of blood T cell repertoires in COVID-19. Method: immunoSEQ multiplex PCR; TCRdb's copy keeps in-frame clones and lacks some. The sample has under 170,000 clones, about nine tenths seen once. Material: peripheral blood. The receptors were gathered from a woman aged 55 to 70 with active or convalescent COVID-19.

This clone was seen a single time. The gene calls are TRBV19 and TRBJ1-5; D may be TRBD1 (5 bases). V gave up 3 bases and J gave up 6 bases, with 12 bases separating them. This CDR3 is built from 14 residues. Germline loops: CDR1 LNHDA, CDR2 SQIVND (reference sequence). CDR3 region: CASSIGAFSQPQHF. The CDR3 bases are TGTGCCAGTAGTATTGGGGCATTCAGTCAGCCCCAGCATTTT.

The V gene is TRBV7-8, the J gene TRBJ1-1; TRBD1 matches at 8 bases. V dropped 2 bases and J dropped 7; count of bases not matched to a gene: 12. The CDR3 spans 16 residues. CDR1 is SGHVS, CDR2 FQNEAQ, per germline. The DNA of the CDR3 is TGTGCCAGCAGCTTATGGACAGGGAGCCTCAAAGGTGAAGCTTTCTTT. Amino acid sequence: CASSLWTGSLKGEAFF.

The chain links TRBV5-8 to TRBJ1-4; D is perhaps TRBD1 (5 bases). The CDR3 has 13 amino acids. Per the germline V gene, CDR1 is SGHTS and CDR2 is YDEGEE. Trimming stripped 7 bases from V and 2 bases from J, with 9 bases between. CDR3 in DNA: TGTGCCAGCCAGAGACAGACTAATGAAAAACTGTTTTTT. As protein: CASQRQTNEKLFF.

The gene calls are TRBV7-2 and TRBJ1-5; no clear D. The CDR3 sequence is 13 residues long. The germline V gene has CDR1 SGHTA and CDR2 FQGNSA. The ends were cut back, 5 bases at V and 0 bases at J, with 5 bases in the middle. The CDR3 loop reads CASSPYSNQPQHF. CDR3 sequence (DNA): TGTGCCAGCAGCCCTTATAGCAATCAGCCCCAGCATTTT.

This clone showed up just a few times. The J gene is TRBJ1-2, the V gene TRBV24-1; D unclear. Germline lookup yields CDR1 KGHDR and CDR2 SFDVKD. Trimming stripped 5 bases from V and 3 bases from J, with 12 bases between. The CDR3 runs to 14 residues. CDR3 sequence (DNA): TGTGCCACCAGTGGTCCGGAGCATCACTATGGCTACACCTTC. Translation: CATSGPEHHYGYTF.

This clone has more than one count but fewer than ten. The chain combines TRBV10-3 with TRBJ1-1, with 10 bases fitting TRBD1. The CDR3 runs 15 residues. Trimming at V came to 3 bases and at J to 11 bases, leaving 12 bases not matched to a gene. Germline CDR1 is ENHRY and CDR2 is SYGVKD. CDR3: CAISDRPGQGMVAFF. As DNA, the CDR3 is TGTGCCATCAGTGACCGTCCGGGACAGGGGATGGTCGCTTTCTTT.

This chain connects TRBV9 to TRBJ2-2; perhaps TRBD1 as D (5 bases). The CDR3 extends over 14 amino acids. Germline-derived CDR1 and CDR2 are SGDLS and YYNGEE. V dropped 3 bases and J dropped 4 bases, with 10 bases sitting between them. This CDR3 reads CASSGYDSTGELFF. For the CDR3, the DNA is TGTGCCAGCAGCGGATACGACAGCACCGGGGAGCTGTTTTTT. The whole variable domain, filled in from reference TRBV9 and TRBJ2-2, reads DSGVTQTPKHLITATGQRVTLRCSPRSGDLSVYWYQQSLDQGLQFLIQYYNGEERAKGNILERFSAQQFPDLHSELNLSSLELGDSALYFCASSGYDSTGELFFGEGSRLTVL.

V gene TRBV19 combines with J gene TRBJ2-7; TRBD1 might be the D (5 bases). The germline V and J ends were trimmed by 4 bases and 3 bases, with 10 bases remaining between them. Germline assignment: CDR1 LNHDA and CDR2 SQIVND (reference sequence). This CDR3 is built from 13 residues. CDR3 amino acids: CASSSRVDYEQYF. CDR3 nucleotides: TGTGCCAGTAGTAGCAGGGTCGACTACGAGCAGTACTTC. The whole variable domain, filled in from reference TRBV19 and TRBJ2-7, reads DGGITQSPKYLFRKEGQNVTLSCEQNLNHDAMYWYRQDPGQGLRLIYYSQIVNDFQKGDIAEGYSVSREKKESFPLTVTSAQKNPTAFYLCASSSRVDYEQYFGPGTRLTVT.

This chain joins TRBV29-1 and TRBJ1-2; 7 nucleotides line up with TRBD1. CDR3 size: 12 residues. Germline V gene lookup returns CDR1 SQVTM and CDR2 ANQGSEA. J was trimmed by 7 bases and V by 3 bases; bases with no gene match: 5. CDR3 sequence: CSVDKGATGYTF. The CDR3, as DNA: TGCAGCGTTGATAAGGGGGCGACTGGCTACACCTTC.

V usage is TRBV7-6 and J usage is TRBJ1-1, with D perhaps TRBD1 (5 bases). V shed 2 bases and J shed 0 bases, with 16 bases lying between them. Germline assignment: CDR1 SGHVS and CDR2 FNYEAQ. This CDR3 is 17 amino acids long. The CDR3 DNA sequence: TGTGCCAGCAGCTTACTTACCCGCCCAGGGATGAACACTGAAGCTTTCTTT. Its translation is CASSLLTRPGMNTEAFF.